This T cell receptor beta chain derives from a study of T cell repertoires in cytomegalovirus infection (dated by TCRdb to about 2019). Some background on the complete study: Recently identified HLA-C-restricted CMV epitopes, whose presentation resists viral immunomodulation, were targeted by peptide stimulations together with well-studied HLA-B-restricted epitopes. Because public TCR beta signatures pointed to carriage of CMV infection together with the matching HLA type, the HLA type of each donor mattered for the analysis. Overall study results and their limits: In both this cohort and an independent roughly 350-donor cohort, the cumulative frequency of public TCR beta family members distinguished carriers of CMV infection plus the relevant HLA type. The ex vivo response was dominated by HLA-C-restricted CMV-specific TCR beta clonotypes, and the single most frequent clonotype in two of eight donors was supplied by these HLA-C-restricted clonotypes.

Sample treatment or condition, as interpreted from the label and publication: in vitro stimulation with specific CMV peptide epitopes to enrich CMV-specific T cells. The germline V and J ends show losses of 4 bases and 3 bases respectively, and no gene match explains 6 bases of the junction. The CDR3 covers 14 residues, taking in both the cysteine and the phenylalanine. The only DNA kept is the CDR3, 42 bases in frame from the first base. Looking up the germline V gene (reference sequence) yields CDR1 SGHKS and CDR2 YYEKEE. Data came from an Illumina HiSeq 1500. The raw public reads went through TCRdb reprocessing: fastp at Q25, MiXCR clone calling, in-frame beta chains kept. Under each unique CDR3 protein, matching rows form one entry showing the most common genes and DNA. For this sample there are 900,000 to 950,000 distinct CDR3 sequences; about 33% appear just once. The ten biggest clones cover 13% of the sample.

About this clonotype itself: Its antigen is still unknown. Per-base quality was not reported, and no clone a single base away is much larger than it.

The sequenced sample was cultured CD8+ T cells from PBMCs, obtained from culture after CMV antigen stimulation. The V gene is TRBV5-5 and the J gene is TRBJ2-7; 8 bases in the junction line up with TRBD1. The source of this sequence is a human donor in good health (CMV status not recorded). Some clones in this sample may be carry-over from other donors' samples. The DNA reads TGTGCCAGCAGCCTACTGACAGGGGACTACGAGCAGTACTTC. The translation is CASSLLTGDYEQYF.